This T cell receptor beta chain stems from a study of T cell repertoires in cytomegalovirus infection. Turning to the study itself: From public TCR beta signatures came an indication of both CMV infection and matching HLA type.

This clonotype has a count of ten or more. MiXCR, applied by TCRdb to the reads, yields one record per CDR3 protein. The top ten clones hold 7.5% to 10% of a sample with a few hundred thousand distinct CDR3 sequences, roughly 15% of them seen once. This CDR3 contains 12 residues. Germline trimming cut 11 bases from V and 8 bases from J; bases unmatched to any gene: 10. CDR1 and CDR2 from the germline V gene are LNHDA and SQIVND (reference sequence). Material for sequencing was PBMCs. This chain connects TRBV19 to TRBJ1-2, with TRBD1 identical over 8 bases. The receptor's source is a human donor in good health (CMV status not recorded). Some clones in this sample may be carry-over from other donors' samples. The CDR3 sequence: CAGWTGTGGYTF. The CDR3 DNA is TGTGCCGGATGGACAGGGACTGGGGGCTACACCTTC.